This TCR beta chain emerged from a study of T-cell reconstitution after alpha-beta-depleted transplantation in children. Findings of the study overall: Reported findings indicate that, about two months after transplant, alpha-beta T cells came from several hundred expanded clones, which were derived from non-depleted graft cells. T-cell numbers and diversity, one year after transplant, stemmed largely from T cells that were newly produced. High day-60 TCRbeta diversity in some patients came from surviving recipient T cells and thymic progenitors.

The TCRbeta library was prepared with unique molecular identifiers. TCRdb called the PCR reads again in MiXCR, with one record for every CDR3 protein. This sample has more than 85,000 distinct CDR3 sequences, with roughly 7.1% found just once. This CDR3 has 20 residues. Germline CDR1 and CDR2: LGHNA and YNFKEQ. Deletions cut 2 bases from V and 4 bases from J, with 27 bases between. This clonotype was seen a few times. Antigen: not known. The genes are TRBV4-2 and TRBJ2-1, with D tentatively TRBD2 (6 bases). The receptor's source is a boy under 10 years old with acute lymphoblastic leukemia, due to receive a stem cell transplant. Sequenced material: PBMCs, taken before TCRalphabeta/CD19-depleted stem cell transplant. The CDR3 reads CASSQSPRRGLRLSYNEQFF. In nucleotides, the CDR3 is TGTGCCAGCAGCCAAAGCCCGAGGAGGGGACTCCGACTCTCGTACAATGAGCAGTTCTTC.